The source of this TCR beta chain is a study of blood T cell repertoires in COVID-19. The assay was immunoSEQ multiplex PCR, and TCRdb's table has in-frame clones only and misses some. In the table there are about 200,000 clones, just over 85% of which are singletons. The CDR3 covers 15 residues. CDR1 is SGHRS, CDR2 YFSETQ, per germline. The ends lost 2 bases at V and 2 bases at J; junction bases unmatched: 4. This clonotype originated in an elderly man with acute or convalescent COVID-19. Input material: peripheral blood. This chain joins TRBV5-1 and TRBJ1-2, with 9 bases matching TRBD1. The CDR3 sequence: CASSLRGTGNYGYTF. The CDR3 bases are TGCGCCAGCAGCTTAAGGGGGACAGGGAACTATGGCTACACCTTC. The full variable domain, completed using reference TRBV5-1 and TRBJ1-2, is KAGVTQTPRYLIKTRGQQVTLSCSPISGHRSVSWYQQTPGQGLQFLFEYFSETQRNKGNFPGRFSGRQFSNSRSEMNVSTLELGDSALYLCASSLRGTGNYGYTFGSGTRLTVV.